Listed here are 29 T cell receptor beta chains from one sample, sequenced in a study of blood T cell repertoires in COVID-19. The protocol was immunoSEQ multiplex PCR, while the TCRdb copy is restricted to in-frame clones and leaves out a portion. This sample has roughly 190,000 clones; more than 85% occur once, and the top ten carry around 1.1%. Material for sequencing was peripheral blood. These TCRs come from a man in his thirties or forties with acute or convalescent COVID-19.

The V call is TRBV9, the J call TRBJ2-5; D is ambiguous. This CDR3 contains 15 residues. From germline, CDR1 is SGDLS and CDR2 YYNGEE. Trimming removed 4 bases from V and 1 base from J, with 14 bases in between. Here the CDR3 DNA reads TGTGCCAGCAGCATTTCCCCTCAGTTCCAAGAGACCCAGTACTTC. It specifies CASSISPQFQETQYF.

The V and J genes are TRBV24-1 and TRBJ2-6, with 10 bases aligning to TRBD1. The CDR3 sequence is 16 residues long. CDR1 is KGHDR and CDR2 is SFDVKD in the germline V gene. Germline trimming cut 9 bases from V and 1 base from J; bases unmatched to any gene: 5. CDR3 protein: CATQGQGNSGANVLTF. The CDR3 DNA sequence: TGTGCCACCCAGGGACAGGGGAATTCTGGGGCCAACGTCCTGACTTTC.

The chain joins TRBV5-1 to TRBJ2-7, with D perhaps TRBD2 (6 bases). Between the trimmed V and J ends, which lost 1 base and 5 bases, there was a span of 13 bases. CDR1 and CDR2 from the germline V gene are SGHRS and YFSETQ. The CDR3 spans 14 residues. This chain's CDR3 is CASSLPGGVDEQYF. The CDR3 nucleotides read TGCGCCAGCAGCTTGCCAGGAGGGGTGGACGAGCAGTACTTC.

The J gene is TRBJ1-5, the V gene TRBV19, with TRBD1 identical over 9 bases. Germline V CDR1 and CDR2: LNHDA, SQIVND (reference sequence). The trim removed 3 bases at V and 2 bases at J, leaving 5 bases unmatched. This CDR3 has 16 residues. The CDR3 reads CASSMAQGAGNQPQHF. The CDR3 nucleotides are TGTGCCAGTAGTATGGCACAGGGGGCAGGCAATCAGCCCCAGCATTTT.

The chain joins TRBV7-2 to TRBJ2-7; 8 bases line up with TRBD2. V shed 4 bases and J 3 bases; nucleotides not matched to a gene: 5. This CDR3 comprises 14 residues. CDR1 SGHTA and CDR2 FQGNSA come from the germline V gene. DNA of the CDR3: TGTGCCAGCAGCTACAGCGGGAGCGGCTACGAGCAGTACTTC. This sequence encodes CASSYSGSGYEQYF.

The CDR3 nucleotides are TGCAGCGCCAAGAGGACAGGGGATTCTAATTCACCCCTCCACTTT. Encoded protein: CSAKRTGDSNSPLHF. The chain recombines TRBV29-1 with TRBJ1-6; 9 nucleotides align to TRBD1. Germline V gene sequence: CDR1 SQVTM, CDR2 ANQGSEA. This CDR3 region has 15 residues. The V segment lost 7 bases and the J segment 6 bases; nucleotides outside the gene matches: 10.

The rearrangement uses TRBV30 and TRBJ2-3; 10 nucleotides align to TRBD2. V lost 3 bases to trimming and J lost 5 bases; unmatched junction nucleotides: 11. The CDR3 runs to 16 residues. CDR1 is GTSNPN and CDR2 is SVGIG in the germline V gene (reference sequence). The CDR3 sequence is CAWRRQPGLARDTQYF. The CDR3 DNA reads as TGTGCCTGGAGGAGGCAGCCGGGACTAGCGCGAGATACGCAGTATTTT.

The V call is TRBV6-5, the J call TRBJ1-6; 7 bases align to TRBD1. The CDR3 totals 14 residues. Germline assignment: CDR1 MNHEY and CDR2 SVGAGI. The trim removed 4 bases at V and 10 bases at J, leaving 7 bases unmatched. Here the CDR3 DNA reads TGTGCCAGCAGTTTCGGGACAGTTAGGTCACCCCTCCACTTT. Translating it yields CASSFGTVRSPLHF.

V gene TRBV29-1 combines with J gene TRBJ1-1; D gene ambiguous. V was pared by 6 bases and J by 3 bases, with 11 bases between. This CDR3 contains 12 residues. Germline V gives CDR1 SQVTM, CDR2 ANQGSEA. CDR3 region: CSVIELYTEAFF. The CDR3 bases are TGCAGCGTCATAGAGCTATACACTGAAGCTTTCTTT.

J is TRBJ1-1 and V is TRBV10-2; D is perhaps TRBD1 (6 bases). The CDR3 covers 12 residues. The V gene lost 2 bases and the J gene lost 10 bases, with 11 bases spanning the gap. The V gene's germline CDR1 is WSHSY and CDR2 SAAADI. The CDR3, as DNA: TGCGCCAGCAGTGAGATCGGGGGGCGAGCTTTCTTT. It is translated as CASSEIGGRAFF.

This clone was counted only a few times. The chain joins TRBV7-2 to TRBJ2-7, with 8 bases matching TRBD2. This CDR3 has 16 amino acids. The ends lost 1 base at V and 3 bases at J; junction bases unmatched: 8. The germline CDR1 and CDR2 sequences are SGHTA and FQGNSA. In DNA form, the CDR3 reads TGTGCCAGCAGCTTAGTGGGAACTAGCGGCCACTACGAGCAGTACTTC. Translating gives CASSLVGTSGHYEQYF.

The chain employs TRBV28 and TRBJ1-1; 7 bases align to TRBD1. The J segment lost 7 bases and the V segment lost 1 base, leaving 21 bases of the junction unmatched. Germline lookup yields CDR1 MDHEN and CDR2 SYDVKM. The CDR3 runs to 19 residues. The CDR3 sequence: CASSLLIFSGGKFGYEAFF. CDR3 sequence (DNA): TGTGCCAGCAGTTTATTGATCTTCTCAGGGGGGAAGTTTGGGTATGAAGCTTTCTTT.

The table lists this clone with a count of one. V usage is TRBV4-1 and J usage is TRBJ1-5, with D uncertain. V was trimmed by 11 bases and J by 4 bases, leaving 15 bases between them. The CDR3 is 13 residues long. In germline, CDR1 is MGHRA, CDR2 YSYEKL. The CDR3 nucleotides are TGCGCCCGCCTACGGGAGGCGAATCAGCCCCAGCATTTT. It translates to CARLREANQPQHF.

The J gene is TRBJ1-2, the V gene TRBV5-4; 8 bases map to TRBD1. V lost 3 bases, J lost 3 bases, and 4 bases stayed unmatched. The CDR3 spans 14 residues. The V gene's germline CDR1 is SGHNT and CDR2 YYREEE (reference sequence). The CDR3 loop is CASSWGQADYGYTF. The DNA for the CDR3 is TGTGCCAGCAGCTGGGGACAGGCAGACTATGGCTACACCTTC.

V is TRBV18 and J is TRBJ1-5, with a tentative D call TRBD1 (5 bases). The CDR3 loop spans 15 amino acids. CDR1 is KGHSH, CDR2 LQKENI, per germline. V lost 1 base and J lost 3, with 10 bases in between. CDR3 sequence (DNA): TGTGCCAGCTCACCACGGGGGGTGTCCAATCAGCCCCAGCATTTT. It encodes CASSPRGVSNQPQHF.

The V and J genes are TRBV6-5 and TRBJ2-3; 8 bases fit TRBD2. CDR3 length equals 12 residues. Germline CDR1 reads MNHEY; CDR2 reads SVGAGI. The J segment lost 8 bases and the V segment lost 6 bases, leaving 4 bases of the junction unmatched. The DNA of the CDR3 is TGTGCCAGCAGCCACGGGGGGGGTACGCAGTATTTT. Amino acid sequence: CASSHGGGTQYF.

This rearrangement joins TRBV24-1 to TRBJ1-2; 7 bases line up with TRBD1. Germline assignment: CDR1 KGHDR and CDR2 SFDVKD. After removal of 4 bases from V and 4 bases from J, the junction contained 2 bases not matched to a gene. This CDR3 is built from 13 residues. The DNA for the CDR3 is TGTGCCACCAGTGAGCGGACAGGCTATGGCTACACCTTC. It encodes CATSERTGYGYTF.

The chain employs TRBV19 and TRBJ1-1; D perhaps matches TRBD1 (5 bases). CDR1 is LNHDA and CDR2 is SQIVND in the germline V gene (reference sequence). V lost 5 bases to trimming and J lost 3 bases, with 13 bases between them. The CDR3 sequence is 14 residues long. CDR3 residues: CASSFPGGYTEAFF. CDR3 in DNA: TGTGCCAGTAGTTTTCCCGGGGGGTACACTGAAGCTTTCTTT.

CDR3 DNA: TGTGCCAGTAGTATTTGGGGGGACGAGCAGTACTTC. Translated: CASSIWGDEQYF. This chain connects TRBV19 to TRBJ2-7, with D tentatively TRBD2 (6 bases). This CDR3 has 12 amino acids. Germline lookup yields CDR1 LNHDA and CDR2 SQIVND (reference sequence). Between the trimmed V and J ends, which lost 3 bases and 5 bases, there was a span of 8 bases.

The chain employs TRBV3-1 (or the pseudogene TRBV3-2) and TRBJ1-3, with 7 bases fitting TRBD1. Germline trimming cut 1 base from V and 5 bases from J; bases unmatched to any gene: 2. The CDR3 is made up of 14 amino acids. CDR1 LGHDT and CDR2 YNNKEL come from the germline V gene (reference sequence). CDR3 residues: CASSQGQGRNTIYF. The DNA of the CDR3 is TGTGCCAGCAGCCAAGGACAGGGCCGAAACACCATATATTTT.

The J gene is TRBJ2-1, the V gene TRBV6-2 or TRBV6-3; weak D call: TRBD1 (6 bases). Germline assignment: CDR1 MNHEY and CDR2 SVGEGT. This CDR3 comprises 11 residues. Trimming stripped 6 bases from V and 12 bases from J, with 12 bases between. As DNA, the CDR3 is TGTGCCAGCAGCACAGGGTTGGGGCAGTTCTTC. Protein product: CASSTGLGQFF.

The gene calls are TRBV2 and TRBJ1-6; no definite D call. Trimming cost V 5 bases and J 4 bases, with 12 bases left between them. The germline V gene encodes CDR1 SNHLY and CDR2 FYNNEI. This CDR3 spans 15 amino acids. The CDR3 DNA reads TGTGCCAGCAGTTTCAGAATATCTTATAATTCACCCCTCCACTTT. Its translation is CASSFRISYNSPLHF.

The chain couples TRBV5-6 to TRBJ2-5, with D maybe TRBD2 (7 bases). Trimming stripped 6 bases from V and 5 bases from J, with 17 bases between. Per germline, CDR1 SGHDT and CDR2 YYEEEE. This CDR3 spans 14 amino acids. In DNA, the CDR3 is TGTGCCAGCACCCCGGGGGGCTCTACGGAGACCCAGTACTTC. Translated: CASTPGGSTETQYF.

The V and J genes are TRBV10-3 and TRBJ1-6, with a possible D match to TRBD1 (6 bases). CDR3 length equals 19 residues. V lost 3 bases to trimming and J lost 3 bases, with 21 bases between them. Germline V gene lookup returns CDR1 ENHRY and CDR2 SYGVKD. The CDR3 coding sequence is TGTGCCATCAGTGACCGGGGGGGGCTCCATTCCTACTATAATTCACCCCTCCACTTT. Amino acid sequence: CAISDRGGLHSYYNSPLHF.

This chain connects TRBV4-2 to TRBJ2-7; D gene uncertain. This CDR3 spans 15 amino acids. V was pared by 0 bases and J by 3 bases, with 12 bases between. The germline V gene encodes CDR1 LGHNA and CDR2 YNFKEQ. The CDR3 DNA reads as TGTGCCAGCAGCCAAGATCCCAGCGCGGACTACGAGCAGTACTTC. It translates to CASSQDPSADYEQYF.

With respect to this clone: One end of the junction fails to match germline, which may point to a read error. The genes are TRBV28 and TRBJ2-5, with 7 bases lining up with TRBD2. Germline CDR1 reads MDHEN; CDR2 reads SYDVKM. This CDR3 spans 15 amino acids. CDR3 coding DNA: TGTGCCAGCAGTCTATGGGGGACGGGGGGAGAGACCCAGTACTTC. Translated, it gives CASSLWGTGGETQYF.

V gene TRBV28 combines with J gene TRBJ2-7; TRBD2 matches 10 bases. V was clipped by 5 bases and J by 0 bases; unmatched bases: 4. CDR3 length: 15 residues. Germline V gene lookup returns CDR1 MDHEN and CDR2 SYDVKM. CDR3 protein: CASSRPSGSSYEQYF. The CDR3 DNA reads as TGTGCCAGCAGTCGTCCTAGCGGGAGCTCCTACGAGCAGTACTTC. Combining the CDR3 with reference TRBV28 and TRBJ2-7 gives the whole variable domain DVKVTQSSRYLVKRTGEKVFLECVQDMDHENMFWYRQDPGLGLRLIYFSYDVKMKEKGDIPEGYSVSREKKERFSLILESASTNQTSMYLCASSRPSGSSYEQYFGPGTRLTVT.

The V gene is TRBV5-8, the J gene TRBJ2-5; 11 bases are shared with TRBD2. Germline loops: CDR1 SGHTS, CDR2 YDEGEE. The CDR3 loop spans 16 amino acids. The ends lost 6 bases at V and 5 bases at J; junction bases unmatched: 12. Here the CDR3 DNA reads TGTGCCAGCACCCCCACTAGCGGGAGTTGGAGGGAGACCCAGTACTTC. This sequence encodes CASTPTSGSWRETQYF.

J is TRBJ2-7 and V is TRBV28; the D is unclear. The CDR3 has 13 amino acids. Germline values: CDR1 MDHEN, CDR2 SYDVKM. Trimming took 3 bases from V and 2 from J, leaving 8 bases between them. This CDR3 reads CASSLGSTYEQYF. CDR3 sequence (DNA): TGTGCCAGCAGTTTGGGCAGTACCTACGAGCAGTACTTC. The full variable domain, completed using reference TRBV28 and TRBJ2-7, is DVKVTQSSRYLVKRTGEKVFLECVQDMDHENMFWYRQDPGLGLRLIYFSYDVKMKEKGDIPEGYSVSREKKERFSLILESASTNQTSMYLCASSLGSTYEQYFGPGTRLTVT.